These 6 T cell receptor beta chains originate from one sample sequenced in a study of human T cells and chemical hapten exposure. TCRdb re-analysed the RACE reads in MiXCR, keeping a single row per CDR3 protein. The data hold approximately 85,000 distinct CDR3 sequences, with roughly 10% observed a single time. As for time point: patch test 2, 6 weeks after DPC sensitization. Specified treatment: therapeutic diphenylcyclopropenone sensitization with weekly scalp DPC. The source material was whole blood, sampled in connection with sensitization to the hapten diphenylcyclopropenone (DPC). Source of these receptors: a young woman with alopecia areata. Some clones in this sample may be carry-over from other donors' samples.

This clonotype occurred many times. This chain uses TRBV5-5 with TRBJ2-2, with a weak D call TRBD1 (6 bases). Per the germline V gene, CDR1 is SGHKS and CDR2 is YYEKEE (reference sequence). The CDR3 totals 15 residues. V lost 3 bases, J lost 4 bases, and 13 bases lay in between. CDR3 in amino acids: CASSYQGRATGELFF. In DNA form, the CDR3 reads TGTGCCAGCAGCTACCAGGGGCGCGCCACCGGGGAGCTGTTTTTT.

This clonotype turned up a few times. The chain uses TRBV7-8 and TRBJ2-1; 14 nucleotides line up with TRBD2. Trimming at V came to 5 bases and at J to 10 bases, leaving 7 bases not matched to a gene. The CDR3 sequence is 15 residues long. CDR1 and CDR2 (germline): SGHVS, FQNEAQ. The CDR3 protein is CASSPGLAGAGEQFF. In DNA form, the CDR3 reads TGTGCCAGCAGCCCGGGACTAGCGGGAGCGGGGGAGCAGTTCTTC.

This clonotype was recorded only once. Given a much more abundant clone one base away, this may be a read error. This rearrangement joins TRBV7-6 to TRBJ1-6; D uncertain. This CDR3 has 13 amino acids. Looked up from germline, CDR1 is SGHVS and CDR2 is FNYEAQ. V was pared by 3 bases and J by 9 bases, with 9 bases between. The CDR3 DNA reads as TGTGCCAGCAGCTTGGAGTTAATTTCACCCCTCCACTTT. Translation gives CASSLELISPLHF.

V is TRBV7-9 and J is TRBJ1-1; no firm D call. Germline-derived CDR1 and CDR2 are SEHNR and FQNEAQ (reference sequence). The V gene lost 1 base and the J gene lost 6 bases, with 6 bases spanning the gap. CDR3 length: 12 residues. In nucleotides, the CDR3 is TGTGCCAGCAGCTTAGAGTTCTCTGAAGCTTTCTTT. Amino acids: CASSLEFSEAFF.

This clonotype was detected many times. The V call is TRBV20-1, the J call TRBJ1-4; D is perhaps TRBD1 (6 bases). CDR1 and CDR2 from the germline V gene are DFQATT and SNEGSKA (reference sequence). The CDR3 has 15 amino acids. Trimming pared 1 base from V and 5 bases from J, leaving 14 bases between. The CDR3 spells CSARVGGGRNEKLFF. Written as DNA, the CDR3 is TGCAGTGCTAGAGTCGGGGGGGGCAGGAATGAAAAACTGTTTTTT.

Many counts were recorded for this clonotype. The chain uses TRBV12-3 or TRBV12-4 and TRBJ1-2; weak D call: TRBD1 (6 bases). V was cut by 6 bases and J by 4 bases, with 15 bases left in between. The CDR3 is 14 amino acids. This CDR3 reads CASSPAGAFYGYTF. The CDR3 DNA reads as TGTGCCAGCAGCCCTGCGGGGGCGTTCTATGGCTACACCTTC.